Listed here are 27 T cell receptor beta chains from one sample, sequenced in a study of Graves' ophthalmopathy and Graves' hyperthyroidism (dated by TCRdb to between 2018 and 2020). Sequencing was carried out with an Illumina HiSeq 2000. For repertoire sequencing, the TCR beta CDR3 regions were amplified from RNA transcripts. The first round was an RT-PCR using HTBI primers with the Qiagen OneStep RT-PCR kit, and this first round was followed by a second-round multiplex PCR, then size selection and purification. Through fastp at Q25 and MiXCR, TCRdb rebuilt clones from the public reads, retaining in-frame beta chains. CDR3 protein sequences are deduplicated, and each keeps its most common genes and DNA. Across this sample there are 170,000 or so distinct CDR3 sequences, with around two fifths seen only once. 8% to 9.5% of the sample goes to the ten largest clones. Sequencing was carried out using peripheral blood. The receptors here all came from a man aged 30-40 years with Graves' ophthalmopathy. Donor details come from another sample of the same person, matched by shared clones.

This chain uses TRBV28 with TRBJ2-7; D may be TRBD2 (5 bases). Germline CDR1 and CDR2: MDHEN and SYDVKM. V lost 2 bases and J lost 0, with 14 bases in between. This CDR3 is 16 amino acids long. The CDR3 sequence is CASSLRLGEGSYEQYF. CDR3 sequence (DNA): TGTGCCAGCAGTTTACGGTTGGGCGAGGGCTCCTACGAGCAGTACTTC. Looking up the rest from reference TRBV28 and TRBJ2-7 gives the full variable domain: DVKVTQSSRYLVKRTGEKVFLECVQDMDHENMFWYRQDPGLGLRLIYFSYDVKMKEKGDIPEGYSVSREKKERFSLILESASTNQTSMYLCASSLRLGEGSYEQYFGPGTRLTVT.

The J gene is TRBJ1-1, the V gene TRBV6-1, with TRBD1 as a possible D gene (5 bases). Germline-derived CDR1 and CDR2 are MNHNS and SASEGT. This CDR3 region has 13 residues. V was clipped by 7 bases and J by 0 bases, with 9 bases between them. CDR3: CASKGPLNTEAFF. The DNA for the CDR3 is TGTGCCAGCAAGGGACCGCTGAACACTGAAGCTTTCTTT.

The chain recombines TRBV28 with TRBJ2-7; no definite D call. Trimming left V 3 bases short and J 2 bases short, with 17 bases between. CDR1 is MDHEN and CDR2 is SYDVKM in the germline V gene. The CDR3 has 16 residues. Here the CDR3 DNA reads TGTGCCAGCAGTTTTCGACCGCTGGGCCGAACCTACGAGCAGTACTTC. Translating it yields CASSFRPLGRTYEQYF.

This clonotype was observed at least ten times. The chain recombines TRBV28 with TRBJ2-7; 10 positions match TRBD2. The germline CDR1 and CDR2 sequences are MDHEN and SYDVKM. The CDR3 is made up of 15 amino acids. The junction had 8 bases not matched to a gene; V was cut back by 6 bases and J by 3 bases. The CDR3 reads CASSPPSGGYYEQYF. The CDR3 DNA reads as TGTGCCAGCAGCCCCCCTAGCGGGGGATACTACGAGCAGTACTTC.

This clonotype was counted at least ten times. The CDR3 spells CASSPARARRTEAFF. CDR3 bases: TGTGCCAGCAGCCCCGCCAGGGCTCGAAGAACTGAAGCTTTCTTT. The V call is TRBV6-5, the J call TRBJ1-1, with D perhaps matching TRBD1 (5 bases). The CDR3 has 15 residues. V was cut by 6 bases and J by 5 bases, with 19 bases left in between. Germline CDR1 and CDR2: MNHEY and SVGAGI.

V usage is TRBV6-1 and J usage is TRBJ2-7, with 7 bases fitting TRBD2. Germline values: CDR1 MNHNS, CDR2 SASEGT. This CDR3 comprises 12 residues. V was pared by 10 bases and J by 3 bases, with 6 bases of the junction left unmatched. As DNA, the CDR3 is TGTGCCATCATGAGCGGGGTCTACGAGCAGTACTTC. This sequence encodes CAIMSGVYEQYF.

V gene TRBV19 combines with J gene TRBJ2-7, with D unresolved. The CDR3 extends over 11 amino acids. Germline assignment: CDR1 LNHDA and CDR2 SQIVND (reference sequence). V gave up 4 bases and J gave up 5 bases, with 6 bases separating them. CDR3 bases: TGTGCCAGTAGTACAGGCCACGAGCAGTACTTC. Amino acid sequence: CASSTGHEQYF.

The V call is TRBV6-5, the J call TRBJ2-7; TRBD1 aligns across 10 bases. This CDR3 spans 15 amino acids. The trim removed 4 bases at V and 1 base at J, leaving 4 bases unmatched. Per germline, CDR1 MNHEY and CDR2 SVGAGI. Here the CDR3 DNA reads TGTGCCAGCAGTTCCCGGGGACAGGGGTCCTACGAGCAGTACTTC. Protein: CASSSRGQGSYEQYF.

This clonotype was seen at least ten times. V usage is TRBV6-5 and J usage is TRBJ2-5, with D unresolved. CDR3 size: 14 residues. Germline CDR1 reads MNHEY; CDR2 reads SVGAGI. V was pared by 4 bases and J by 0 bases, with 9 bases between. CDR3 amino acids: CASSSPVDQETQYF. For the CDR3, the DNA is TGTGCCAGCAGTTCCCCTGTAGACCAAGAGACCCAGTACTTC.

In this sample, this clonotype turned up many times. The chain couples TRBV12-3 or TRBV12-4 to TRBJ2-6; D gene uncertain. V gave up 4 bases and J gave up 0 bases, with 7 bases separating them. The CDR3 runs to 15 residues. In nucleotides, the CDR3 is TGTGCCAGCAGTTACAGTAACTCTGGGGCCAACGTCCTGACTTTC. Protein product: CASSYSNSGANVLTF.

The chain combines TRBV30 with TRBJ2-7; 12 bases match TRBD2. Germline V gives CDR1 GTSNPN, CDR2 SVGIG (reference sequence). The CDR3 contains 18 residues. V lost 3 bases, J lost 6 bases, and 18 bases stayed unmatched. CDR3 residues: CAWRLDRVRTSGNPEQYF. The CDR3 DNA reads TGTGCCTGGAGATTAGACAGGGTGAGGACTAGCGGGAATCCCGAGCAGTACTTC.

This clonotype was seen at least ten times. The chain is built from TRBV27 and TRBJ1-5; no reliable D call. Germline CDR1 reads MNHEY; CDR2 reads SMNVEV (reference sequence). This CDR3 region has 15 residues. V was cut by 0 bases and J by 4 bases, with 10 bases left in between. This CDR3 is CASSLSMAVNQPQHF. The CDR3 DNA reads as TGTGCCAGCAGTTTATCGATGGCAGTAAATCAGCCCCAGCATTTT.

Many counts were recorded for this clonotype. This sequence joins TRBV5-1 and TRBJ1-5, with a possible D match to TRBD1 (6 bases). Deletions cut 0 bases from V and 2 bases from J, with 6 bases between. The CDR3 length is 14 residues. The germline CDR1 and CDR2 sequences are SGHRS and YFSETQ. The CDR3 DNA reads as TGCGCCAGCAGCTTGGACAGGGGCAATCAGCCCCAGCATTTT. Translated: CASSLDRGNQPQHF.

This clonotype was seen ten or more times. The chain is built from TRBV12-3 or TRBV12-4 and TRBJ2-5, with D perhaps assigned TRBD1 or TRBD2 (6 bases each). This CDR3 contains 14 residues. The V end lost 4 bases, the J end lost 5 bases, and 14 bases lay between the germline ends. In DNA, the CDR3 is TGTGCCAGCAGTTCGGAGGGGGTCGGGGAGACCCAGTACTTC. It translates to CASSSEGVGETQYF.

This clonotype was observed at least ten times. The V and J genes are TRBV6-5 and TRBJ2-5; the D call may be TRBD1 or TRBD2 (5 bases each). V was trimmed by 0 bases and J by 3 bases, leaving 11 bases between them. The CDR3 runs 15 residues. Germline-derived CDR1 and CDR2 are MNHEY and SVGAGI. The CDR3 protein is CASSYSWGSEETQYF. The CDR3 coding sequence is TGTGCCAGCAGTTACTCTTGGGGGTCCGAAGAGACCCAGTACTTC.

V gene TRBV12-3 or TRBV12-4 combines with J gene TRBJ1-6, with 7 bases identical to TRBD1. Trimming cost V 5 bases and J 6 bases; bases outside gene matches: 4. The CDR3 has 14 residues. CDR3 sequence (DNA): TGTGCCAGCAGTCGGGACAGTACTAATTCACCCCTCCACTTT. It yields the protein CASSRDSTNSPLHF.

This chain joins TRBV6-1 and TRBJ2-7; D gene ambiguous. The CDR3 has 14 residues. The germline V and J ends were trimmed by 5 bases and 0 bases, with 11 bases remaining between them. Germline V lookup: CDR1 MNHNS, CDR2 SASEGT. CDR3 DNA: TGTGCCAGCAGTCAAACGGTTTACTCCTACGAGCAGTACTTC. This translates into CASSQTVYSYEQYF.

This clonotype was found many times. The chain combines TRBV6-1 with TRBJ1-3; TRBD1 might be the D (6 bases). The V end lost 5 bases, the J end lost 2 bases, and 10 bases lay between the germline ends. Germline V CDR1 and CDR2: MNHNS, SASEGT. The CDR3 sequence is 14 residues long. The CDR3 loop reads CASSPQGPGNTIYF. The DNA of the CDR3 is TGTGCCAGCAGTCCCCAGGGGCCTGGAAACACCATATATTTT.

This clonotype was recorded at least ten times. This rearrangement joins TRBV7-9 to TRBJ1-5, with TRBD1 as a possible D gene (6 bases). Germline loops: CDR1 SEHNR, CDR2 FQNEAQ (reference sequence). V dropped 4 bases and J dropped 6 bases, with 13 bases sitting between them. CDR3 length: 14 residues. In DNA form, the CDR3 reads TGTGCCAGCAGCTCCGACAGGTTCTCTCAGCCCCAGCATTTT. Amino acid sequence: CASSSDRFSQPQHF. Drawing the rest from reference TRBV7-9 and TRBJ1-5, the complete variable domain is DTGVSQNPRHKITKRGQNVTFRCDPISEHNRLYWYRQTLGQGPEFLTYFQNEAQLEKSRLLSDRFSAERPKGSFSTLEIQRTEQGDSAMYLCASSSDRFSQPQHFGDGTRLSIL.

This clonotype showed up just once. V is TRBV20-1 and J is TRBJ1-1, with D perhaps matching TRBD1 (6 bases). Trimming removed 0 bases from V and 1 base from J, with 15 bases in between. Per germline, CDR1 DFQATT and CDR2 SNEGSKA (reference sequence). The CDR3 spans 16 residues. The CDR3 sequence: CSARDGRGSANTEAFF. DNA of the CDR3: TGCAGTGCTAGAGACGGCAGGGGATCGGCGAACACTGAAGCTTTCTTT.

The chain employs TRBV6-5 and TRBJ1-6; D is perhaps TRBD1 (5 bases). V lost 4 bases to trimming and J lost 7 bases, with 14 bases between them. This CDR3 region has 15 residues. Germline V lookup: CDR1 MNHEY, CDR2 SVGAGI. The CDR3 nucleotides read TGTGCCAGCAGTTTCCGCCTCGGGGGGAATTCACCCCTCCACTTT. This codes for CASSFRLGGNSPLHF.

The chain couples TRBV6-2 or TRBV6-3 to TRBJ2-7, with a tentative D call TRBD1 (5 bases). Trimming shortened V by 7 bases and J by 7 bases, and 11 bases separated the two germline ends. CDR3 size: 11 residues. Germline CDR1 and CDR2: MNHEY and SVGEGT. CDR3 coding DNA: TGTGCCAGCAACCAGGGTGGAGAGCAGTACTTC. Protein product: CASNQGGEQYF.

This clonotype was observed many times. This chain links TRBV6-5 with TRBJ1-5, with D maybe TRBD1 (5 bases). The germline V gene encodes CDR1 MNHEY and CDR2 SVGAGI. The V end was cut by 7 bases, the J end by 4 bases, with 23 bases between. This CDR3 region has 17 residues. CDR3 DNA sequence: TGTGCCAGCAATCTTCGTGGGGCACTCAACAATAATCAGCCCCAGCATTTT. Protein product: CASNLRGALNNNQPQHF.

V gene TRBV20-1 combines with J gene TRBJ1-5; tentatively, D is TRBD1 (5 bases). V was pared by 2 bases and J by 2 bases, with 16 bases between. Germline V gene sequence: CDR1 DFQATT, CDR2 SNEGSKA (reference sequence). CDR3 length: 16 residues. The CDR3 is CSARSIGPGGNQPQHF. The CDR3 DNA reads as TGCAGTGCTAGATCAATAGGCCCGGGGGGCAATCAGCCCCAGCATTTT.

This clonotype was counted ten times or more. V and J are TRBV4-2 and TRBJ2-7; 9 nucleotides line up with TRBD1. Germline-derived CDR1 and CDR2 are LGHNA and YNFKEQ. The CDR3 spans 17 residues. V dropped 2 bases and J dropped 4; count of bases not matched to a gene: 12. The CDR3 region has the DNA TGTGCCAGCAGCCAAACCTGGGGGACAGGGACCCTATACGAGCAGTACTTC. Protein product: CASSQTWGTGTLYEQYF.

In this sample, this clonotype turned up many times. V is TRBV11-3 and J is TRBJ1-5; no clear D. The CDR3 is made up of 16 amino acids. The germline V gene encodes CDR1 SGHNT and CDR2 YENEEA. Trimming took off 1 base at V and 0 bases at J, with 10 bases between the two ends. The CDR3 reads CASSLVGFYSNQPQHF. CDR3 sequence (DNA): TGTGCCAGCAGCTTAGTTGGGTTCTATAGCAATCAGCCCCAGCATTTT. The entire variable domain, with the rest obtained from reference TRBV11-3 and TRBJ1-5, is as follows: EAGVVQSPRYKIIEKKQPVAFWCNPISGHNTLYWYLQNLGQGPELLIRYENEEAVDDSQLPKDRFSAERLKGVDSTLKIQPAELGDSAVYLCASSLVGFYSNQPQHFGDGTRLSIL.

This clonotype was detected many times. The V call is TRBV7-2, the J call TRBJ1-1; D is uncertain. V was cut by 2 bases and J by 8 bases, with 9 bases left in between. Per germline, CDR1 SGHTA and CDR2 FQGNSA. This CDR3 comprises 12 residues. The DNA for the CDR3 is TGTGCCAGCAGCTTAAGTGCGCCCGAAGCTTTCTTT. Its translation: CASSLSAPEAFF. Using reference TRBV7-2 and TRBJ1-1 for the parts outside the CDR3, the full variable domain is GAGVSQSPSNKVTEKGKDVELRCDPISGHTALYWYRQSLGQGLEFLIYFQGNSAPDKSGLPSDRFSAERTGGSVSTLTIQRTQQEDSAVYLCASSLSAPEAFFGQGTRLTVV.